These 29 T cell receptor beta chains originate from one sample sequenced in a study of a mutant IDH1 vaccine in newly diagnosed glioma. These TCRs are of unknown antigen specificity. Time point noted: week 11, during vaccination. Topical imiquimod was applied with each vaccine dose, which held 300 ug of mutant IDH1 20-mer peptide. Profiling relied on immunoSEQ multiplex PCR, and the TCRdb table lists in-frame clones only, not all of them. The data contain 30,000 to 45,000 clones, under 90% of them singletons. Sequences were derived from peripheral blood mononuclear cells (PBMCs), sampled from a glioma patient whose treatment included an IDH1 peptide vaccine. Source of these receptors: a woman in her twenties or thirties with glioma. Some clones in this sample may be carry-over from other donors' samples.

This clone has only a few counts. The chain employs TRBV27 and TRBJ1-5; D possibly corresponds to TRBD1 (6 bases). The CDR3 has 15 residues. Trimming shortened V by 7 bases and J by 1 base, and 14 bases separated the two germline ends. CDR1 is MNHEY and CDR2 is SMNVEV in the germline V gene (reference sequence). The CDR3 DNA follows: TGTGCCAGCATGGCAGGCGACAGGAGCAATCAGCCCCAGCATTTT. Encoded protein: CASMAGDRSNQPQHF.

This clone was observed a single time. V is TRBV6-5 and J is TRBJ2-7; 10 bases fit TRBD2. There are 14 residues in the CDR3. V shed 6 bases and J 2 bases; nucleotides not matched to a gene: 4. From germline, CDR1 is MNHEY and CDR2 SVGAGI. CDR3 region: CASSRTSGTYEQYF. For the CDR3, the DNA is TGTGCCAGCAGCCGGACTAGCGGAACCTACGAGCAGTACTTC.

V is TRBV4-1 and J is TRBJ2-1, with 7 bases matching TRBD1. Germline CDR1 reads MGHRA; CDR2 reads YSYEKL. This CDR3 spans 14 amino acids. V dropped 3 bases and J dropped 8; count of bases not matched to a gene: 7. CDR3 sequence reads: CASSQGQLGDEQFF. The DNA of the CDR3 is TGCGCCAGCAGCCAGGGACAGCTTGGGGATGAGCAGTTCTTC.

The V gene is TRBV10-3, the J gene TRBJ2-7, with 8 bases aligning to TRBD2. This CDR3 has 14 amino acids. J lost 6 bases, V lost 4 bases, and 8 bases had no gene match. Germline values: CDR1 ENHRY, CDR2 SYGVKD. The CDR3 is CAISGQPGGSEQYF. The DNA for the CDR3 is TGTGCCATCAGTGGGCAGCCGGGGGGGAGCGAGCAGTACTTC.

CDR3 sequence (DNA): TGTGCCAGCTCACCAGGGGGGAACACTGAAGCTTTCTTT. Translation: CASSPGGNTEAFF. The rearrangement joins TRBV18 to TRBJ1-1; D is possibly TRBD1 (5 bases). The V end was cut by 2 bases, the J end by 1 base, with 5 bases between. CDR3 size: 13 residues. CDR1 and CDR2 from the germline V gene are KGHSH and LQKENI.

The V and J genes are TRBV30 and TRBJ1-2, with D maybe TRBD1 (6 bases). The V end lost 0 bases, the J end lost 5 bases, and 13 bases lay between the germline ends. The CDR3 extends over 14 amino acids. CDR1 and CDR2 from the germline V gene are GTSNPN and SVGIG (reference sequence). CDR3 in amino acids: CAWSVQGIGYGYTF. The CDR3 bases are TGTGCCTGGAGTGTTCAGGGGATAGGATATGGCTACACCTTC. Full variable domain (remainder filled in from reference TRBV30 and TRBJ1-2): SQTIHQWPATLVQPVGSPLSLECTVEGTSNPNLYWYRQAAGRGLQLLFYSVGIGQISSEVPQNLSASRPQDRQFILSSKKLLLSDSGFYLCAWSVQGIGYGYTFGSGTRLTVV.

The chain couples TRBV4-1 to TRBJ2-3, with 7 bases matching TRBD2. Germline loops: CDR1 MGHRA, CDR2 YSYEKL. V lost 5 bases and J lost 1; bases outside the gene matches: 6. The CDR3 length is 15 residues. The DNA of the CDR3 is TGCGCCAGCAGCTCGGGAGGTGGACGCACAGATACGCAGTATTTT. It yields the protein CASSSGGGRTDTQYF.

This clone was detected only a few times. The V gene is TRBV5-1, the J gene TRBJ2-3; 7 nucleotides match TRBD1. The CDR3 loop spans 16 amino acids. CDR1 is SGHRS, CDR2 YFSETQ, per germline. J was trimmed by 2 bases and V by 4 bases; bases with no gene match: 10. In DNA, the CDR3 is TGCGCCAGCAGCACCCGAGTAGGGGGCCCCACAGATACGCAGTATTTT. Protein product: CASSTRVGGPTDTQYF.

V is TRBV9 and J is TRBJ2-5; D not resolved. Per germline, CDR1 SGDLS and CDR2 YYNGEE. V dropped 3 bases and J dropped 2 bases, with 11 bases sitting between them. This CDR3 has 14 residues. The CDR3 coding sequence is TGTGCCAGCAGCGCGTATGGGCGGCAAGAGACCCAGTACTTC. The encoded protein is CASSAYGRQETQYF.

The chain has TRBV19 and TRBJ2-7; 10 nucleotides agree with TRBD2. V was clipped by 0 bases and J by 6 bases; unmatched bases: 8. Germline V CDR1 and CDR2: LNHDA, SQIVND (reference sequence). The CDR3 is 16 amino acids. The CDR3 reads CASSIDHRLAGAEQYF. Written as DNA, the CDR3 is TGTGCCAGTAGTATAGATCATCGGCTAGCGGGAGCCGAGCAGTACTTC. Drawing the rest from reference TRBV19 and TRBJ2-7, the complete variable domain is DGGITQSPKYLFRKEGQNVTLSCEQNLNHDAMYWYRQDPGQGLRLIYYSQIVNDFQKGDIAEGYSVSREKKESFPLTVTSAQKNPTAFYLCASSIDHRLAGAEQYFGPGTRLTVT.

The chain uses TRBV30 and TRBJ2-3; the D is unclear. V dropped 0 bases and J dropped 1 base, with 5 bases sitting between them. Looked up from germline, CDR1 is GTSNPN and CDR2 is SVGIG (reference sequence). The CDR3 is 13 residues long. This CDR3 is CAWSVARTDTQYF. CDR3 DNA: TGTGCCTGGAGTGTCGCCCGCACAGATACGCAGTATTTT.

The sample holds a few counts of this clone. The J gene is TRBJ1-4, the V gene TRBV21-1. TRBV21-1 is annotated as a pseudogene. The CDR3 is 17 residues long. CDR3 DNA sequence: TGTGCCAGCAGCAAAGCCTTACCGGGCCAAACTAATGAAAAACTGTTTTTT. Translating gives CASSKALPGQTNEKLFF.

This clone was found once. The chain has TRBV14 and TRBJ2-7; tentative D call: TRBD1 (6 bases). Germline CDR1 SGHDN, CDR2 FVKESK. The CDR3 totals 16 residues. The V and J ends lost 5 bases and 0 bases respectively, with 17 bases between them. CDR3 nucleotide sequence: TGTGCCAGCAGCAAAACGGCAGGGGCACCCTCCTACGAGCAGTACTTC. Its protein product is CASSKTAGAPSYEQYF.

The chain is built from TRBV30 and TRBJ1-5, with D possibly matching TRBD1 (5 bases). The CDR3 covers 15 residues. The germline CDR1 and CDR2 sequences are GTSNPN and SVGIG (reference sequence). V shed 3 bases and J shed 0 bases, with 12 bases lying between them. CDR3 protein: CAWSEGRSSNQPQHF. In DNA form, the CDR3 reads TGTGCCTGGAGCGAGGGGAGGAGTAGCAATCAGCCCCAGCATTTT.

J is TRBJ1-5 and V is TRBV7-8; a weak D match, TRBD1 (5 bases). Germline-derived CDR1 and CDR2 are SGHVS and FQNEAQ. This CDR3 has 14 residues. V was pared by 5 bases and J by 6 bases, with 14 bases between. As DNA, the CDR3 is TGTGCCAGCAGCGACGGCACAGGCGGTCAGCCCCAGCATTTT. It is translated as CASSDGTGGQPQHF.

The chain uses TRBV6-4 and TRBJ2-2; D is unresolved. The CDR3 loop spans 11 amino acids. Trimming cost V 5 bases and J 4 bases, with 2 bases left between them. Germline V gene sequence: CDR1 MRHNA, CDR2 SNTAGT. DNA for the CDR3: TGTGCCAGCAGTCTCACCGGGGAGCTGTTTTTT. It is translated as CASSLTGELFF.

V gene TRBV18 combines with J gene TRBJ2-3; TRBD1 might be the D (6 bases). Germline-derived CDR1 and CDR2 are KGHSH and LQKENI. Deletions cut 0 bases from V and 0 bases from J, with 10 bases between. This CDR3 spans 16 amino acids. The CDR3 reads CASSPPDSPSTDTQYF. CDR3 DNA: TGTGCCAGCTCACCACCGGACAGTCCTAGCACAGATACGCAGTATTTT.

In its sample, this clone was seen a few times. The rearrangement joins TRBV7-9 to TRBJ1-2, with TRBD1 identical over 7 bases. This CDR3 is built from 14 residues. Trimming took 5 bases from V and 4 from J; bases not matched to a gene: 7. Per germline, CDR1 SEHNR and CDR2 FQNEAQ (reference sequence). CDR3 in amino acids: CASSPDRAVYGYTF. The CDR3 nucleotides read TGTGCCAGCAGCCCTGACAGGGCGGTCTATGGCTACACCTTC.

This sequence joins TRBV28 and TRBJ2-3; 10 bases fit TRBD2. This CDR3 has 20 amino acids. Trimming at V came to 4 bases and at J to 5 bases, leaving 21 bases not matched to a gene. CDR1 and CDR2 from the germline V gene are MDHEN and SYDVKM. CDR3 region: CASSSWASGRGFHGGDTQYF. DNA for the CDR3: TGTGCCAGCAGTTCTTGGGCTAGCGGGAGAGGTTTTCATGGCGGAGATACGCAGTATTTT.

The V call is TRBV19, the J call TRBJ2-1; TRBD2 might be the D (5 bases). In germline, CDR1 is LNHDA, CDR2 SQIVND (reference sequence). This CDR3 contains 16 residues. Trimming cost V 0 bases and J 7 bases, with 16 bases left between them. The CDR3 sequence is CASSIDLWERNNEQFF. The DNA for the CDR3 is TGTGCCAGTAGTATAGATCTGTGGGAGAGGAATAATGAGCAGTTCTTC.

The chain uses TRBV12-5 and TRBJ2-1; 12 bases fit TRBD2. This CDR3 contains 19 residues. With 1 base clipped from V and 8 bases from J, the junction kept 15 bases outside the gene matches. Germline V gene lookup returns CDR1 LGHNT and CDR2 FRNRAP. This chain's CDR3 is CASGLAPGLAGGPAHEQFF. The CDR3 region has the DNA TGTGCTAGTGGTTTGGCCCCGGGGCTAGCGGGAGGGCCCGCACATGAGCAGTTCTTC.

As for this clone: An end of the junction differs from the germline gene, which may be a read error. The J gene is TRBJ2-1, the V gene TRBV7-7, with a possible D match to TRBD2 (6 bases). CDR1 SSHAT and CDR2 FNYEAQ come from the germline V gene (reference sequence). This CDR3 has 15 residues. CDR3 in amino acids: CASSLAASRSNEQFF. DNA for the CDR3: TGTGCTAGCAGCTTAGCGGCTAGCAGGTCCAATGAGCAGTTCTTC.

The CDR3, as DNA: TGTGCCAGCAGTCAGAGGAGGGGGATCAGAGAGACCCAGTACTTC. This codes for CASSQRRGIRETQYF. The rearrangement uses TRBV28 and TRBJ2-5; D possibly matches TRBD1 or TRBD2 (6 bases each). In germline, CDR1 is MDHEN, CDR2 SYDVKM. The CDR3 is made up of 15 amino acids. Trimming cost V 5 bases and J 4 bases, with 17 bases left between them. Full variable domain (remainder filled in from reference TRBV28 and TRBJ2-5): DVKVTQSSRYLVKRTGEKVFLECVQDMDHENMFWYRQDPGLGLRLIYFSYDVKMKEKGDIPEGYSVSREKKERFSLILESASTNQTSMYLCASSQRRGIRETQYFGPGTRLLVL.

The V gene is TRBV6-5, the J gene TRBJ2-3; 7 bases are shared with TRBD1. The ends lost 8 bases at V and 6 bases at J; junction bases unmatched: 8. Germline V gives CDR1 MNHEY, CDR2 SVGAGI. The CDR3 is 13 residues long. For the CDR3, the DNA is TGTGCCAGCTACAGGGGATTGGCGGATACGCAGTATTTT. Its translation: CASYRGLADTQYF.

The V and J genes are TRBV20-1 and TRBJ1-2; D is unclear. V was shortened by 1 base and J by 7 bases, with 7 bases between the two germline ends. Germline values: CDR1 DFQATT, CDR2 SNEGSKA (reference sequence). The CDR3 covers 11 residues. CDR3 sequence (DNA): TGCAGTGCTAGAGGGTCAATTGGCTACACCTTC. Its translation: CSARGSIGYTF.

The chain is built from TRBV5-4 and TRBJ1-2; D is unclear. The CDR3 extends over 13 amino acids. V was pared by 4 bases and J by 4 bases, with 11 bases between. Germline V CDR1 and CDR2: SGHNT, YYREEE (reference sequence). CDR3 in amino acids: CASSADTSYGYTF. Here the CDR3 DNA reads TGTGCCAGCAGCGCAGACACGAGCTATGGCTACACCTTC.

The V and J genes are TRBV10-3 and TRBJ2-1, with D maybe TRBD2 (6 bases). Germline V gives CDR1 ENHRY, CDR2 SYGVKD. Trimming shortened V by 0 bases and J by 7 bases, and 13 bases separated the two germline ends. The CDR3 length is 15 residues. CDR3 nucleotides: TGTGCCATCAGTGAGTCGATAGGAGGGTCAAATGAGCAGTTCTTC. It codes for CAISESIGGSNEQFF.

V usage is TRBV11-3 and J usage is TRBJ2-7; D assignment may be TRBD1 or TRBD2 (5 bases each). CDR1 is SGHNT, CDR2 YENEEA, per germline. V shed 1 base and J shed 6 bases, with 13 bases lying between them. The CDR3 totals 14 residues. The DNA of the CDR3 is TGTGCCAGCAGCTTAGGAGGGGAATTGGTCGAGCAGTACTTC. Protein: CASSLGGELVEQYF.

V usage is TRBV19 and J usage is TRBJ2-1; 13 bases agree with TRBD2. Germline CDR1 is LNHDA and CDR2 is SQIVND (reference sequence). The length of the CDR3 is 16 residues. Unmatched junction bases numbered 9, after V lost 7 bases and J lost 6 bases. In nucleotides, the CDR3 is TGTGCCAGTATCAGGACTAGCGGGAGAGGCGGCAATGAGCAGTTCTTC. Translated: CASIRTSGRGGNEQFF.